This is a list of T cell receptor beta chains from one sample in a study of technical replicates of blood from several donors. Assay used: immunoSEQ multiplex PCR; TCRdb lists only in-frame clones, some missing. The data hold some 100,000 clones, with 96% observed a single time. Specimen: T cells isolated from PBMCs. The receptors here all came from a human donor in good health. Each CDR3 is given with its conserved first and last residue. D genes are given only for firm matches. Not every row has a clone size; where given, it reads once, few, many or a size class.

j_call d_call clone_size v_call cdr3_nt cdr3_aa
TRBJ2-3 TRBD1 . TRBV10-1 TGCGCCAGCAGTGACCAGACAGGGAGAGTCACAGATACGCAGTATTTT CASSDQTGRVTDTQYF
TRBJ1-1 . . TRBV5-1 TGCGCCAGCAGCTTGGACAGAGATGAAGCTTTCTTT CASSLDRDEAFF
TRBJ1-3 . few TRBV5-6 TGTGCCAGCAGCTTGGCGGAGGGCACCATATATTTT CASSLAEGTIYF
TRBJ2-2 . . TRBV15 TGTGCCACCAGCAGAGGTCCCCCGTCGGTCACCGGGGAGCTGTTTTTT CATSRGPPSVTGELFF
TRBJ1-2 . . TRBV11-3 TGTGCCAGCAGCCCGGGGATACGGATTTATGGCTACACCTTC CASSPGIRIYGYTF
TRBJ1-1 . . TRBV5-1 TGCGCCAGCAGCTTGGAAGGGACAAACACTGAAGCTTTCTTT CASSLEGTNTEAFF
TRBJ1-1 TRBD1 . TRBV5-4 TGTGCCAGCAGTGATCGCGCAGGGGGCTCGAACACTGAAGCTTTCTTT CASSDRAGGSNTEAFF
TRBJ2-5 . . TRBV1 TGCACCAGCAGCCAAGATTCCGGCGGGGAGGAGACCCAGTACTTC CTSSQDSGGEETQYF
TRBJ2-3 . . TRBV5-1 TGCGCCAGCAGCGTGGACTCAACTAGCACAGATACGCAGTATTTT CASSVDSTSTDTQYF
TRBJ1-4 . . TRBV18 TGTGCCAGCTCACCCATAGGGGCCGACCCAACTAATGAAAAACTGTTTTTT CASSPIGADPTNEKLFF
TRBJ2-6 . . TRBV5-1 TGCGCCAGCAGCTTCCGGAGCTCTGGGGCCAACGTCCTGACTTTC CASSFRSSGANVLTF
TRBJ2-7 TRBD1 . TRBV30 TGTGCCTGGACGACAGGGAAAAACTACGAGCAGTACTTC CAWTTGKNYEQYF
TRBJ2-2 TRBD1 . TRBV5-6 TGTGCCAGCAGCTTGTTTGGTGGGCAGGGGGAAGTCGGGGAGCTGTTTTTT CASSLFGGQGEVGELFF
TRBJ1-1 TRBD1 once TRBV5-1 TGCGCCAGCAGCTTGAGCCTACAGGGGGGCATACCTGGAATGAACACTGAAGCTTTCTTT CASSLSLQGGIPGMNTEAFF
TRBJ2-7 . . TRBV29-1 TGCAGCACCCTACAGGAACATAACTACGAGCAGTACTTC CSTLQEHNYEQYF
TRBJ2-3 TRBD2 . TRBV2 TGTGCCAGCAGTCGATTAGCGGGACGGCGAACAGATACGCAGTATTTT CASSRLAGRRTDTQYF
TRBJ1-5 . . TRBV7-9 TGTGCCAGCAGCTTAAGCAGGGCCAATCAGCCCCAGCATTTT CASSLSRANQPQHF
TRBJ1-4 . . TRBV7-8 TGTGCCAGCAGCTTAGAGGGTCCACTAGGCGGGATTAATGAAAAACTGTTTTTT CASSLEGPLGGINEKLFF
TRBJ2-1 . . TRBV29-1 TGCAGCGTTGATGAGGGTATCGGTGAGCAGTTCTTC CSVDEGIGEQFF
TRBJ1-4 . . TRBV28 TGTGCCAGCAGTTTATACCCAGGGTCGGGCGAAAAACTGTTTTTT CASSLYPGSGEKLFF
TRBJ2-5 TRBD2 . TRBV10-3 TGTGCCATCAGTAGTCGGACAGAACCTAGCGGGGTCCAAGAGACCCAGTACTTC CAISSRTEPSGVQETQYF
TRBJ1-1 TRBD1 . TRBV7-6 TGTGCCAGCAGCTCCGGACAGGTCCCGAACACTGAAGCTTTCTTT CASSSGQVPNTEAFF
TRBJ1-3 . . TRBV27 TGTGCCAGCAGCTTGGGGCTTTCTGGAAACACCATATATTTT CASSLGLSGNTIYF
TRBJ2-7 . . TRBV9 TGTGCCAGCAGCGTAGGTGGGCAGCCGAGCTCCTACGAGCAGTACTTC CASSVGGQPSSYEQYF
TRBJ1-5 . . TRBV12-5 TGTGCTAGTGGTTTGGTACCAGGAAATCAGCCCCAGCATTTT CASGLVPGNQPQHF
TRBJ2-7 TRBD1 . TRBV7-9 TGTGCCAGCAGGCCAGACAGGGTTGCTTCCTACGAGCAGTACTTC CASRPDRVASYEQYF
TRBJ2-7 . . TRBV9 TGTGCCAGCAGCGTAGGTACGGGGACACCCTACGAGCAGTACTTC CASSVGTGTPYEQYF
TRBJ2-7 . . TRBV2 TGTGCCAGCAGTGTTGCGTCCGAGCAGTACTTC CASSVASEQYF
TRBJ2-4 . . TRBV7-2 TGTGCCAGCACCCTCCACAGGGAGGGACTTAACATTCAGTACTTC CASTLHREGLNIQYF
TRBJ1-1 . . TRBV4-1 TGCGCCAGCAGCCAAGAACACGGAACAGGAAACACTGAAGCTTTCTTT CASSQEHGTGNTEAFF
TRBJ2-7 TRBD1 . TRBV6-5 TGTGCCAGCAGGCCGGTCGGGACAGGGGCCTACGAGCAGTACTTC CASRPVGTGAYEQYF
TRBJ2-7 TRBD1 once TRBV6-5 TGTGCCAGCAGGCGGACAGGGGGCTCCAACGAGCAGTACTTC CASRRTGGSNEQYF
TRBJ2-1 TRBD2 . TRBV14 TGTGCCAGCAGGTTAACGGGAGGAAGATACAATGAGCAGTTCTTC CASRLTGGRYNEQFF
TRBJ1-1 . . TRBV4-1 TGCGCCAGCAGCGGGGGGAGGGGCACTGAAGCTTTCTTT CASSGGRGTEAFF
TRBJ2-7 . . TRBV7-9 TGTGCCAGCAGCTTATACAAGAGCGGTATCTACGAGCAGTACTTC CASSLYKSGIYEQYF